This T cell receptor (beta chain) was sequenced for a study of cytomegalovirus exposure and HLA in healthy donors (dated by TCRdb to the late 2010s). With regard to the full study: An earlier analysis of some 550 of the donors reported 276 Gb of sequence data and more than 90 million unique TCR beta sequences from 150 million to 200 million T cells. An early release that covered 500 to 800 HLA-typed donors contained about 300 gigabases of sequencing data and around 85 million unique TCR sequences. Among the roughly 400 genotyped donors, approximately 81% belonged to the genetic ancestry cluster associated with self-reported Caucasian donors. The study aimed to test whether signatures of past pathogen exposure could be identified by cataloging public T cell receptors. Using immunosequencing, the study profiled T cell repertoires from about 620 subjects and related those repertoires to cytomegalovirus serostatus. A separate validation cohort of roughly 130 different subjects was used in addition to the 666-subject first cohort. The study combined high-throughput TCR immunosequencing, statistical association of individual TCRs with disease status, and machine learning to predict cytomegalovirus infection status. A later analysis re-analyzed previously published TCR beta repertoires from approximately 700 donors and added high-resolution HLA genotyping to study TCR occurrence patterns. The later analysis used no new phenotypic data to find candidate immune exposures, relying instead on TCR beta sequences and their occurrence across donors. In an earlier analysis of 587 of the donors, high-throughput TCR beta sequencing was used to judge whether each TCR beta V gene segment behaved as functional or pseudogenic. Alongside the repertoire data, information on donor age, sex, ethnicity and CMV serostatus was compiled. In a later genetic analysis, genome-wide SNP genotypes for about 55% of the roughly 700 donors were used, and that subset was treated as a discovery cohort. All discovery cohort repertoires had been generated using a single sequencing platform. HLA typing covered class I and class II loci at four-digit resolution. Typing coverage varied by locus: 629-630 donors for A, B, C, DRB1 and DQB1; roughly 510 for DQA1; some 610 for DPA1; approximately 450 for DPB1. Roughly five DR-DQ haplotypes were handled as single units for association and clustering because linkage in the cohort was strong. On average, roughly 250,000 unique TCR beta nucleotide sequences were sequenced per donor among roughly 430 genotyped donors of the cohort, with 15% to 20% of those sequences being non-productive.

The germline ends are 24 bases apart after V is trimmed by 2 bases and J by 8 bases. The CDR3 spans 17 residues, from the cysteine through the phenylalanine. Left in the record is the CDR3 DNA by itself, 51 bases read in frame from the first base. CDR1 and CDR2 (SGHVT, SQSDAQ) derive from the germline V gene. The cohort was made up of several hundred healthy bone marrow donors. All cohort members were sampled while nominally healthy, although unrecorded immune exposures were likely present. The donor tested CMV seronegative, placing the donor among the roughly 350 seronegative members of the cohort. Every donor gave a peripheral blood sample, and the peripheral blood mononuclear cells from that sample were used for TCR beta sequencing. Genomic DNA was extracted from the blood cell samples with the Qiagen DNeasy Blood Extraction Kit. What the work shows at the level of the full study, not this receptor alone: A further reported finding was that TCR beta sequences accurately predicted the HLA-A and HLA-B alleles for most subjects in the first cohort. Strong co-occurrence of HLA alleles, especially DR and DQ, made assigning TCR associations to individual alleles difficult. In a later analysis, some 18,000 TCR beta sequences were associated with specific HLA alleles at a false discovery rate of 0.05. The sequencing pipeline was judged likely to have produced a cluster of highly shared sequence variants as a technical artifact. A later genetic analysis reported fewer N-insertions in productive TCRs among donors in an Asian-associated ancestry cluster than the approximately 700-donor mean. Because HLA typing was unavailable for some donors at each locus, only the typed subset was used in association tests. The only immune exposure information available for the cohort was CMV serostatus. In a later analysis, TCR association rates were found to vary across HLA loci, with the most associated TCRs seen for DRB1 alleles and the fewest for HLA-C alleles. A later analysis found that HLA-associated TCR beta chains were more clonally expanded and had lower generation probabilities than equally common non-associated chains. The study listed over 150 TCR beta chains as associated with cytomegalovirus. Linkage disequilibrium might explain the correlated functional status among segregating V segments, but an unknown experimental factor could not be excluded. Some IMGT-functional V segments, including TRBV6-2 and TRBV6-3, could not be distinguished by the 87-base-pair reads and were therefore excluded. The classifier was reported to diagnose cytomegalovirus status with high specificity and sensitivity in both the original and validation cohorts. Only TCR beta chains were sequenced in this cohort, and the absence of alpha or paired-chain data limited detectable features. In a later analysis, several top co-occurrence clusters were reported to appear linked to parvovirus B19, influenza, CMV and Epstein-Barr virus. Across donors, most TCR sequences were observed very rarely, whereas some public TCRs were present in many individuals. An earlier analysis of 450 to 750 of the donors showed that most TCR beta V segments appeared in productive rearrangements either about 87% or about 30% of the time, which broadly matched IMGT annotations. The presence/absence analyses assumed that sequencing depth was roughly uniform across donors, and that assumption may not be true. In vitro tests confirmed that a few of the cytomegalovirus-associated TCR beta chains recognize cytomegalovirus antigens. The authors suggested that the approach could potentially be extended to other disease states and immunological phenotypes. V-gene and J-gene trimming of TCR beta chains was associated with a missense DCLRE1C variant in a later genetic analysis, and the association was replicated in an independent cohort. Approximately 16 rarely observed V segments, including chromosome 9 orphons, were excluded from the earlier analysis of several hundred of the donors because counts were too low. In a later analysis, most CMV-associated TCR beta chains were found to appear HLA-restricted, with HLA associations seemingly driven largely by CMV exposure.

The protocol used for the library was the immunoSEQ multiplex PCR assay. The multiplex PCR relied on a mix of 60 forward primers for TCR Vbeta segments and 13 reverse primers for TCR Jbeta segments. A multiplex PCR assay on genomic DNA amplified the CDR3 region of rearranged TCR beta genes. The Illumina HiSeq System was used to sequence the amplified TCR beta libraries as 87-base-pair reads. As for the authors' bioinformatics: A later analysis counted around 72 million unique TCR beta chains across the 670 or so repertoires, and some 12 million of these chains were shared by at least two donors. Raw reads were error-corrected and collapsed into unique sequences by a nearest-neighbor algorithm in which closely related sequences were merged to remove PCR and sequencing errors. V, D and J gene segments were assigned by aligning CDR3 sequences to IMGT reference sequences. For a sequence to be retained, a match of at least six nucleotides was required to both a V gene segment and a J gene segment. A rearrangement was called productive if the CDR3 had no stop codons and remained in frame with V and J, and every other rearrangement was called non-productive. CDR3 was defined by IMGT convention, running from the second conserved V-encoded cysteine to the conserved J-encoded phenylalanine. The earlier analysis of approximately 590 of the donors excluded any sequence lacking an unambiguous match to a single V gene segment. An earlier analysis of a few hundred of the donors classified V segments as functional when productive rearrangements were above 56.7% and as segregating when the standard deviation between donors was above 5%. A statistical classification framework was developed to diagnose cytomegalovirus status using the catalog of TCR beta chain sequences. A later analysis assigned V and J genes by comparing TCR nucleotide sequences with IMGT/GENE-DB human TR gene sequences. Using the TCRdist pipeline, a later analysis assigned CDR3 sequences along with most-parsimonious VDJ recombination scenarios. In a later analysis, each TCR beta chain was defined by its CDR3 amino acid sequence together with its V-gene family, and reads lacking a unique V-gene family were excluded. In a later analysis, 550 to 650 highly shared, low-generation-probability nucleotide sequences were removed to address suspected cross-contamination and a sequencing artifact. For each public chain, a later analysis derived a clonal expansion index from normalized ranks of inferred template counts within each repertoire. A later analysis computed generation probabilities with a VDJ recombination model fitted to out-of-frame rearrangements, and checked the results against IGoR. In a later analysis, TCR-TCR, TCR-HLA and TCR-CMV co-occurrence was scored with hypergeometric tests, and a repertoire-size bias correction was applied to TCR pairs. False discovery rates were estimated in a later analysis by permuting HLA or CMV assignments 20 times. In a later analysis, co-occurring TCRs were grouped using DBSCAN, with TCRdist sequence similarity added in when clustering inside HLA-allele-positive subsets. For co-occurrence clustering, repertoires with fewer than 30,000 or more than 120,000 public chains were excluded, along with five repertoires with anomalous nucleotide sharing. Here the immuneACCESS table is served through TCRdb, limited to in-frame sequences with V and J called. Missing clones are a known gap in these copies; in checked studies unresolved V genes cover under half, and the rest lacks a known reason. That table is the source of V, J and clone size, and D and trimming were worked out from the DNA. The sample table holds 120,000 to 150,000 clones, of which roughly three quarters were seen once. Approximately 5.1% of the sample comes from the top ten.

To note about this clone: Its antigen target is currently unknown. Per-nucleotide qualities are absent, and no much larger clonotype sits a single base away.

This TCR was sampled from a male donor in good health and CMV-seronegative. The chain couples TRBV7-4 to TRBJ1-2, and the D gene may be TRBD1, 6 bases matching. The sequenced sample was PBMCs. The nucleotides are TGTGCCAGCAGCTTAAACTTCGGGGGGGCGGCCGGGGGCGGCTACACCTTC. This encodes CASSLNFGGAAGGGYTF.